The clone carrying this T cell receptor (beta chain) was detected only once. The data are from a study of blood T cell repertoires in COVID-19. Study information: Material from acute and convalescent COVID-19 was sourced from the United States, Italy and Spain. From T cells, B-cell-depleted T cells, or PBMCs came the material, which was cDNA or gDNA.

Profiling relied on immunoSEQ multiplex PCR, and the TCRdb table lists in-frame clones only, not all of them. Of about 130,000 clones in the sample, more than 75% were seen once. V was shortened by 3 bases and J by 6 bases, with 12 bases between the two germline ends. The CDR3 contains 13 residues. Germline V lookup: CDR1 SGHNT, CDR2 YYREEE (reference sequence). Input material: peripheral blood. The gene calls are TRBV5-4 and TRBJ2-5; a weak D match, TRBD1 (6 bases). This sequence originates from a man aged 55 to 70 who had recovered from COVID-19. The CDR3 DNA sequence: TGTGCCAGCAGCTCAGGGGATTTGAAGACCCAGTACTTC. This sequence encodes CASSSGDLKTQYF.